The TCR beta chain described here comes from a study of PD-L1 blockade in urothelial cancer. Study-level background: In the mid-2010s, patients got going on atezolizumab, taking 1,200 mg intravenously every 3 weeks.

Pretreatment sampling and on-treatment sampling together yielded between 1 and 8 samples for each patient. This table comes from immunoSEQ multiplex PCR, and its TCRdb copy is limited to in-frame clones, with some not included. Here the sample spans about 69,000 clones, approximately 88% being singletons. To note about this clone: Its antigen is undetermined.

Study-wide points: Stronger expansion of tumor-associated clones in blood at 3 weeks distinguished durable-benefit patients.

The sequences come from PBMCs, collected around atezolizumab (anti-PD-L1) treatment. The sequence was obtained from a man between 60 and 70 years old with urothelial cancer.

CDR3 protein: CASSDGGRYNEQFF. CDR3 sequence (DNA): TGCGCCAGCAGTGACGGGGGACGCTACAATGAGCAGTTCTTC. V gene TRBV10-1 combines with J gene TRBJ2-1, with a tentative D call TRBD2 (6 bases). Germline assignment: CDR1 WNHNN and CDR2 SYGVQD (reference sequence). The V end lost 3 bases, the J end lost 3 bases, and 9 bases lay between the germline ends. The CDR3 is 14 residues long.